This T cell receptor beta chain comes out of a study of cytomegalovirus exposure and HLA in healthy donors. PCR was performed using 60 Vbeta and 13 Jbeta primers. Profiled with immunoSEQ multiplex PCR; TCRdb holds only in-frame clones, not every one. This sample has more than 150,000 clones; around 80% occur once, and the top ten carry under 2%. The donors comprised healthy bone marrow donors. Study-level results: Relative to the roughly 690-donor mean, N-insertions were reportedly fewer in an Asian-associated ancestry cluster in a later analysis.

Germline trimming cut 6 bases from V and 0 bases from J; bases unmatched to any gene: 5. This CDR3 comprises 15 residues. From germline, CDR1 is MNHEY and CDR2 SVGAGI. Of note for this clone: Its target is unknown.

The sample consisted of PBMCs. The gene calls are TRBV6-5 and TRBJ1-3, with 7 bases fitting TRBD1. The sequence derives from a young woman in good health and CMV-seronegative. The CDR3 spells CASSFRGTSGNTIYF. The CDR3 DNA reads TGTGCCAGCAGCTTCAGGGGGACCTCTGGAAACACCATATATTTT.